A single sample is the source of the 13 T cell receptor beta chains below, sequenced in a study of T-cell reconstitution after alpha-beta-depleted transplantation in children. It was with unique molecular identifiers that the TCRbeta library was prepared. TCRdb reanalysed the PCR reads using MiXCR and keeps one entry per CDR3 protein. This table holds over 550,000 distinct CDR3 sequences, under 12% found once. Sequencing used PBMCs from the stem cell graft donor, obtained from the stem cell graft. The receptors stem from a human donor who donated a stem cell graft to a child with acute myeloid leukemia.

At least ten counts were recorded for this clonotype. The chain combines TRBV24-1 with TRBJ2-1; D unresolved. Germline V lookup: CDR1 KGHDR, CDR2 SFDVKD. CDR3 length equals 11 residues. Trimming removed 5 bases from V and 10 bases from J, with 8 bases in between. The CDR3 DNA sequence: TGTGCCACCAGTGGACTGAGGGAGCAGTTCTTC. Translated: CATSGLREQFF.

The chain is built from TRBV3-1 and TRBJ1-6; TRBD1 matches at 7 bases. CDR3 length equals 16 residues. CDR1 is LGHDT and CDR2 is YNNKEL in the germline V gene (reference sequence). V was clipped by 0 bases and J by 15 bases; unmatched bases: 14. The CDR3 DNA is TGTGCCAGCAGCCAAGATGGTAGGGGGCGGGATTCGGACCTCCACTTT. This gives the protein CASSQDGRGRDSDLHF.

The chain couples TRBV20-1 to TRBJ2-7; weak D call: TRBD1 (5 bases). The germline gives CDR1 DFQATT, CDR2 SNEGSKA (reference sequence). Trimming pared 6 bases from V and 7 bases from J, leaving 19 bases between. The CDR3 totals 13 residues. The CDR3, as DNA: TGCAGTGCCCTTGTTAGTGCAGGGCGAGAGCAGTACTTC. Its protein product is CSALVSAGREQYF.

This clonotype is labeled as medium-sized (0.01 to 0.1%). The genes are TRBV29-1 and TRBJ2-7, with 10 bases identical to TRBD2. V shed 2 bases and J 5 bases; nucleotides not matched to a gene: 6. This CDR3 region has 14 residues. Germline-derived CDR1 and CDR2 are SQVTM and ANQGSEA. The CDR3 bases are TGCAGCGTTGAACTAGCGGGAGAATTTGACGAGCAGTACTTC. It encodes CSVELAGEFDEQYF.

The chain employs TRBV25-1 and TRBJ1-1; 8 bases are a match to TRBD1. Germline V gives CDR1 MGHDK, CDR2 SYGVNS. Trimming cost V 2 bases and J 5 bases; bases outside gene matches: 4. CDR3 length: 14 residues. The CDR3 nucleotides are TGTGCCAGCAGTGAACCGGACAGGGCGACTGAAGCTTTCTTT. Its translation is CASSEPDRATEAFF. Full variable domain (outside the CDR3, taken from reference TRBV25-1 and TRBJ1-1): EADIYQTPRYLVIGTGKKITLECSQTMGHDKMYWYQQDPGMELHLIHYSYGVNSTEKGDLSSESTVSRIRTEHFPLTLESARPSHTSQYLCASSEPDRATEAFFGQGTRLTVV.

This clonotype came up many times. The V and J genes are TRBV29-1 and TRBJ2-7; D might be TRBD1 (6 bases). V lost 6 bases, J lost 8 bases, and 17 bases lay in between. The germline CDR1 and CDR2 sequences are SQVTM and ANQGSEA. This CDR3 comprises 12 residues. CDR3 residues: CSVQRRDTKQYF. Written as DNA, the CDR3 is TGCAGCGTCCAGAGACGGGACACCAAGCAGTACTTC.

This clonotype was observed a handful of times. Here the CDR3 DNA reads TGTGCCACCACCTCGGACAGATTCTCGTCTCAGCCCCAGCATTTT. It is translated as CATTSDRFSSQPQHF. The chain recombines TRBV15 with TRBJ1-5, with D perhaps matching TRBD1 (6 bases). From germline, CDR1 is LNHNV and CDR2 YYDKDF (reference sequence). The CDR3 contains 15 residues. Trimming took off 7 bases at V and 6 bases at J, with 19 bases between the two ends.

J is TRBJ1-2 and V is TRBV30; 7 nucleotides line up with TRBD1. The CDR3 sequence is 12 residues long. Germline CDR1 is GTSNPN and CDR2 is SVGIG (reference sequence). With V trimmed by 8 bases and J by 2 bases, 5 bases remained unmatched. Written as DNA, the CDR3 is TGTGCCGAAGGGGGCGGAAACTATGGCTACACCTTC. Translated, it gives CAEGGGNYGYTF. The entire variable domain, with the rest obtained from reference TRBV30 and TRBJ1-2, is as follows: SQTIHQWPATLVQPVGSPLSLECTVEGTSNPNLYWYRQAAGRGLQLLFYSVGIGQISSEVPQNLSASRPQDRQFILSSKKLLLSDSGFYLCAEGGGNYGYTFGSGTRLTVV.

This clonotype was found many times. The chain links TRBV20-1 to TRBJ2-1; 8 bases match TRBD2. J lost 10 bases, V lost 3 bases, and 8 bases had no gene match. The CDR3 loop spans 13 amino acids. The germline V gene encodes CDR1 DFQATT and CDR2 SNEGSKA (reference sequence). The DNA for the CDR3 is TGCAGTGCTAGCCAGCGGGAGTGGGGCGAGCAGTTCTTC. This codes for CSASQREWGEQFF.

This clonotype was counted only a few times. The chain recombines TRBV29-1 with TRBJ2-5; perhaps D is TRBD1 or TRBD2 (5 bases each). The CDR3 is 13 residues long. CDR1 and CDR2 (germline): SQVTM, ANQGSEA. Trimming removed 2 bases at V and 5 bases at J, with 12 bases between. The CDR3 loop reads CSVERGPSETQYF. DNA for the CDR3: TGCAGCGTTGAACGGGGACCCTCGGAGACCCAGTACTTC.

This clonotype has more than one count but fewer than ten. V is TRBV20-1 and J is TRBJ2-7; 13 positions agree with TRBD2. With V trimmed by 5 bases and J by 5 bases, 3 bases remained unmatched. CDR1 and CDR2 from the germline V gene are DFQATT and SNEGSKA (reference sequence). There are 13 residues in the CDR3. The CDR3, as DNA: TGCAGTGCTGAGGGACTAGCGGGAAACGAGCAGTACTTC. Its translation: CSAEGLAGNEQYF.

This clonotype was counted only a few times. The V and J genes are TRBV5-1 and TRBJ1-1; 9 positions agree with TRBD1. V shed 0 bases, J shed 8 bases, and the junction held 2 bases outside the gene matches. The CDR3 sequence is 13 residues long. Germline V gives CDR1 SGHRS, CDR2 YFSETQ. The CDR3 sequence is CASSLAGQGEAFF. In DNA form, the CDR3 reads TGCGCCAGCAGCTTGGCCGGACAGGGGGAAGCTTTCTTT.

In this sample, this clonotype turned up a few times. The J gene is TRBJ2-5, the V gene TRBV20-1; possible D gene TRBD2, 5 bases. Trimming left V 0 bases short and J 6 bases short, with 14 bases between. Looked up from germline, CDR1 is DFQATT and CDR2 is SNEGSKA (reference sequence). The CDR3 extends over 14 amino acids. CDR3 nucleotides: TGCAGTGCTAGAGATCTCGGAGGAGCAAAGACCCAGTACTTC. Translation: CSARDLGGAKTQYF.